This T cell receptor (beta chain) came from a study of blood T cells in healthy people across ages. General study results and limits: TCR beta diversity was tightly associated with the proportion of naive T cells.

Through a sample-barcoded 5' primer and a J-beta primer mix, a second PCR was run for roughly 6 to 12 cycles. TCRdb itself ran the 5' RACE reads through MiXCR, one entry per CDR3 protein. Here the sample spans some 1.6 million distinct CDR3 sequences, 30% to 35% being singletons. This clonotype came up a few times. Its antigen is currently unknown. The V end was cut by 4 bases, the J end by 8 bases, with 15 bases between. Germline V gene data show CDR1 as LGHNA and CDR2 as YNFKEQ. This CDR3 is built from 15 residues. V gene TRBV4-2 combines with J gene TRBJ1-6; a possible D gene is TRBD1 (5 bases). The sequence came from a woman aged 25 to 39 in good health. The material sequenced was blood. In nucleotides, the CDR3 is TGTGCCAGCAGCCCAGGTCAGACACAGGATTCACCCCTCCACTTT. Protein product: CASSPGQTQDSPLHF.